One and the same sample provided the 5 T cell receptor beta chains below, sequenced in a study of OX40 agonist ivuxolimab in advanced cancers. The assay was immunoSEQ multiplex PCR, and TCRdb's table has in-frame clones only and misses some. The data show roughly 53,000 clones, roughly 73% seen once. The input for sequencing was CD4+ or CD8+ T cells sorted from blood, taken in a trial of the OX40 agonist ivuxolimab. These receptors were obtained from an adult with an advanced solid tumor such as melanoma, head and neck, liver or kidney cancer.

The chain has TRBV14 and TRBJ1-6; D unclear. With 1 base removed from V and 8 bases from J, the gap between germline ends came to 6 bases. The germline V gene encodes CDR1 SGHDN and CDR2 FVKESK. CDR3 length: 13 residues. CDR3 residues: CASSQGSHSPLHF. The CDR3 DNA reads TGTGCCAGCAGCCAAGGTTCCCATTCACCCCTCCACTTT. The complete variable domain, with remaining parts taken from reference TRBV14 and TRBJ1-6, reads EAGVTQFPSHSVIEKGQTVTLRCDPISGHDNLYWYRRVMGKEIKFLLHFVKESKQDESGMPNNRFLAERTGGTYSTLKVQPAELEDSGVYFCASSQGSHSPLHFGNGTRLTVT.

The chain recombines TRBV27 with TRBJ2-1, with D possibly TRBD1 on 6 matching bases. Germline V gene lookup returns CDR1 MNHEY and CDR2 SMNVEV (reference sequence). This CDR3 is built from 16 residues. Trimming removed 4 bases from V and 1 base from J, with 14 bases in between. The CDR3 nucleotides are TGTGCCAGCAGTTCCCCAGGGGAGAAATCCTACAATGAGCAGTTCTTC. It is translated as CASSSPGEKSYNEQFF.

DNA for the CDR3: TGTGCCAGCAGCCCCTATCGGGACGAAGCTTTCTTT. Its protein is CASSPYRDEAFF. V and J are TRBV11-2 and TRBJ1-1; perhaps TRBD1 as D (5 bases). Germline V gene sequence: CDR1 SGHAT, CDR2 FQNNGV. With 5 bases removed from V and 8 bases from J, the gap between germline ends came to 12 bases. The CDR3 runs 12 residues.

DNA of the CDR3: TGTGCCAGCAGTGTCGCAGGGAATAATGAAAAACTGTTTTTT. Translating it yields CASSVAGNNEKLFF. The chain employs TRBV6-5 and TRBJ1-4; tentatively, D is TRBD1 (5 bases). Germline lookup yields CDR1 MNHEY and CDR2 SVGAGI. The V and J ends lost 5 bases and 4 bases respectively, with 11 bases between them. There are 14 residues in the CDR3.

The chain is built from TRBV19 and TRBJ2-5; TRBD1 matches at 10 bases. V lost 1 base to trimming and J lost 5 bases; unmatched junction nucleotides: 4. The CDR3 spans 15 residues. The germline V gene encodes CDR1 LNHDA and CDR2 SQIVND (reference sequence). CDR3 amino acids: CASSIAGQGKETQYF. The CDR3, as DNA: TGTGCCAGTAGTATAGCGGGACAGGGGAAGGAGACCCAGTACTTC.